Following are 30 T cell receptor beta chains from one sample sequenced in a study of T cell changes during pregnancy in multiple sclerosis. The data were produced by immunoSEQ multiplex PCR, yet TCRdb's version contains in-frame clones alone and is incomplete. The top ten hold approximately 1.3% of the sample, which has more than 85,000 clones, 93% seen once. The material sequenced was peripheral blood, taken in the third trimester of pregnancy. These receptors came from a female donor in good health, enrolled as a control in a pregnancy study.

This chain joins TRBV13 and TRBJ2-5; 9 nucleotides align to TRBD1. Germline CDR1 reads PRHDT; CDR2 reads FYEKMQ (reference sequence). There are 15 residues in the CDR3. V was pared by 5 bases and J by 4 bases, with 8 bases of the junction left unmatched. CDR3: CASSPLGQGGETQYF. CDR3 bases: TGTGCCAGCAGCCCCTTGGGACAGGGCGGAGAGACCCAGTACTTC.

The chain is built from TRBV6-5 and TRBJ1-4, with 9 bases aligning to TRBD1. Trimming at V came to 10 bases and at J to 5 bases, leaving 8 bases not matched to a gene. The CDR3 covers 14 residues. CDR1 MNHEY and CDR2 SVGAGI come from the germline V gene. The CDR3 loop is CATRDRVLNEKLFF. CDR3 in DNA: TGTGCCACTCGGGACAGGGTTCTAAATGAAAAACTGTTTTTT.

This clone came up a few times. This chain joins TRBV10-3 and TRBJ1-5; no definite D call. Trimming took 2 bases from V and 2 from J, leaving 4 bases between them. The CDR3 totals 13 residues. Germline V gives CDR1 ENHRY, CDR2 SYGVKD. The CDR3 loop reads CAISEGGNQPQHF. The CDR3 DNA sequence: TGTGCCATCAGTGAGGGAGGCAATCAGCCCCAGCATTTT.

CDR3 sequence (DNA): TGTGCCAGCAACAAAACCCAGGGTAACGGGGCCAACGTCCTGACTTTC. Translation: CASNKTQGNGANVLTF. This sequence joins TRBV6-4 and TRBJ2-6; possibly TRBD1 for D (5 bases). Germline CDR1 MRHNA, CDR2 SNTAGT. CDR3 length: 16 amino acids. The V and J ends lost 7 bases and 4 bases respectively, with 17 bases between them.

This rearrangement joins TRBV10-3 to TRBJ1-2; TRBD1 is a possible D gene (5 bases). The CDR3 extends over 14 amino acids. Between the trimmed V and J ends, which lost 2 bases and 0 bases, there was a span of 7 bases. Germline lookup yields CDR1 ENHRY and CDR2 SYGVKD. CDR3 sequence reads: CAISEGGANYGYTF. The CDR3 DNA follows: TGTGCCATCAGTGAGGGAGGGGCTAACTATGGCTACACCTTC.

V usage is TRBV15 and J usage is TRBJ1-3; 7 bases map to TRBD1. The CDR3 consists of 16 residues. Germline V gene lookup returns CDR1 LNHNV and CDR2 YYDKDF (reference sequence). After removal of 4 bases from V and 0 bases from J, the junction contained 6 bases not matched to a gene. The CDR3 sequence: CATSTSTGISGNTIYF. The CDR3 DNA follows: TGTGCCACCAGCACTTCGACAGGGATCTCTGGAAACACCATATATTTT.

The chain has TRBV6-6 and TRBJ2-7, with D tentatively TRBD2 (5 bases). Trimming took off 8 bases at V and 5 bases at J, with 7 bases between the two ends. The CDR3 consists of 10 residues. The germline gives CDR1 MNHNY, CDR2 SVGAGI (reference sequence). The CDR3 DNA reads as TGTGCCAGCGGGGAGAACGAGCAGTACTTC. This codes for CASGENEQYF.

The rearrangement uses TRBV5-4 and TRBJ2-7, with 12 bases aligning to TRBD1. Per the germline V gene, CDR1 is SGHNT and CDR2 is YYREEE (reference sequence). J was trimmed by 5 bases and V by 0 bases; bases with no gene match: 6. This CDR3 contains 16 residues. The CDR3 bases are TGTGCCAGCAGCTTGGTTGGGACAGGGGGCTCTGACGAGCAGTACTTC. It yields the protein CASSLVGTGGSDEQYF. The full variable domain, in which reference TRBV5-4 and TRBJ2-7 provide the parts outside the CDR3, is ETGVTQSPTHLIKTRGQQVTLRCSSQSGHNTVSWYQQALGQGPQFIFQYYREEENGRGNFPPRFSGLQFPNYSSELNVNALELDDSALYLCASSLVGTGGSDEQYFGPGTRLTVT.

This clone turned up a few times. V gene TRBV18 combines with J gene TRBJ2-1; weak D call: TRBD2 (5 bases). The V gene lost 3 bases and the J gene lost 6 bases, with 12 bases spanning the gap. The germline V gene has CDR1 KGHSH and CDR2 LQKENI. The CDR3 contains 14 residues. The CDR3 DNA follows: TGTGCCAGCTCACCTTTAGCGAATGGCAATGAGCAGTTCTTC. Its protein product is CASSPLANGNEQFF.

The chain joins TRBV21-1 to TRBJ2-5; the listed D gene, TRBD1, was not tested against the DNA. TRBV21-1 is assigned pseudogene status. The CDR3 contains 15 residues. The CDR3 DNA reads as TGTGCCAGCAGCAAACGTGGCAGGGTTCGAGAGACCCAGTACTTC. It specifies CASSKRGRVRETQYF.

In its sample, this clone was seen once. J is TRBJ2-5 and V is TRBV7-6; 10 nucleotides match TRBD1. The trim removed 3 bases at V and 5 bases at J, leaving 3 bases unmatched. This CDR3 comprises 14 residues. CDR1 and CDR2 from the germline V gene are SGHVS and FNYEAQ. DNA for the CDR3: TGTGCCAGCAGCTTGGGACAGGGGTGGGAGACCCAGTACTTC. This encodes CASSLGQGWETQYF.

The chain is built from TRBV11-3 and TRBJ2-7; D not certain. CDR1 is SGHNT, CDR2 YENEEA, per germline. There are 13 residues in the CDR3. V lost 0 bases, J lost 1 base, and 4 bases lay in between. The CDR3: CASSLDSSYEQYF. DNA of the CDR3: TGTGCCAGCAGCTTAGACAGTTCCTACGAGCAGTACTTC.

J is TRBJ2-3 and V is TRBV6-6, with a weak D call TRBD1 (6 bases). CDR3 length equals 11 residues. Deletions cut 8 bases from V and 4 bases from J, with 7 bases between. Per germline, CDR1 MNHNY and CDR2 SVGAGI (reference sequence). The CDR3 DNA reads as TGTGCCAGCGGGACACCAGATACGCAGTATTTT. Its protein product is CASGTPDTQYF.

This rearrangement joins TRBV5-1 to TRBJ2-3; TRBD1 matches at 11 bases. The CDR3 loop spans 16 amino acids. J gave up 0 bases and V 1 base, and 1 base lay outside the gene matches. CDR1 and CDR2 (germline): SGHRS, YFSETQ. CDR3 sequence: CASSLRTGGSTDTQYF. In DNA form, the CDR3 reads TGCGCCAGCAGCTTGCGGACAGGGGGCAGCACAGATACGCAGTATTTT.

The chain couples TRBV29-1 to TRBJ2-1; D is ambiguous. V lost 5 bases to trimming and J lost 7 bases, with 12 bases between them. The CDR3 length is 12 residues. Germline values: CDR1 SQVTM, CDR2 ANQGSEA. The CDR3 sequence is CSVLNSQNEQFF. CDR3 sequence (DNA): TGCAGCGTTTTGAACAGCCAAAATGAGCAGTTCTTC.

The J gene is TRBJ2-2, the V gene TRBV7-9; 8 nucleotides align to TRBD1. V trimming: 1 base; J trimming: 6 bases; junction bases outside the gene matches: 1. The germline CDR1 and CDR2 sequences are SEHNR and FQNEAQ (reference sequence). The CDR3 spans 14 residues. As DNA, the CDR3 is TGTGCCAGCAGCTTAGACAGGGGGTCCGGGGAGCTGTTTTTT. Translation: CASSLDRGSGELFF.

The rearrangement joins TRBV20-1 to TRBJ1-2; D unresolved. The V end was cut by 6 bases, the J end by 8 bases, with 10 bases between. Germline V CDR1 and CDR2: DFQATT, SNEGSKA (reference sequence). The CDR3 is 10 amino acids. In nucleotides, the CDR3 is TGCAGTGCCCTAGATCGAGGCTACACCTTC. Protein: CSALDRGYTF.

The rearrangement uses TRBV7-2 and TRBJ2-7; D not certain. Per germline, CDR1 SGHTA and CDR2 FQGNSA. This CDR3 is 15 amino acids long. Deletions cut 2 bases from V and 2 bases from J, with 13 bases between. The CDR3 here is CASSLPPWATYEQYF. The CDR3, as DNA: TGTGCCAGCAGCTTACCCCCCTGGGCCACCTACGAGCAGTACTTC.

The rearrangement joins TRBV2 to TRBJ1-2; TRBD1 matches 7 bases. The CDR3 contains 14 residues. Germline values: CDR1 SNHLY, CDR2 FYNNEI. V shed 6 bases and J 0 bases; nucleotides not matched to a gene: 4. The CDR3 bases are TGTGCCAGCAGCGGGACAGATACTAACTATGGCTACACCTTC. This encodes CASSGTDTNYGYTF.

The chain recombines TRBV7-9 with TRBJ2-2; D may be TRBD2 (5 bases). V lost 1 base, J lost 8 bases, and 17 bases lay in between. The CDR3 contains 16 residues. Per germline, CDR1 SEHNR and CDR2 FQNEAQ (reference sequence). DNA for the CDR3: TGTGCCAGCAGCTTAGTACTATTGAGCGGTGGAGGGGAGCTGTTTTTT. This gives the protein CASSLVLLSGGGELFF. Based on the CDR3 plus reference TRBV7-9 and TRBJ2-2, the full variable domain is DTGVSQNPRHKITKRGQNVTFRCDPISEHNRLYWYRQTLGQGPEFLTYFQNEAQLEKSRLLSDRFSAERPKGSFSTLEIQRTEQGDSAMYLCASSLVLLSGGGELFFGEGSRLTVL.

This clone was picked up many times. This rearrangement joins TRBV25-1 to TRBJ1-5, with 10 positions matching TRBD1. This CDR3 is 15 amino acids long. Unmatched junction bases numbered 5, after V lost 5 bases and J lost 4 bases. Germline V gives CDR1 MGHDK, CDR2 SYGVNS. The CDR3 DNA reads as TGTGCCAGCAGTCCGGGGACAGGGGAGAATCAGCCCCAGCATTTT. Translation: CASSPGTGENQPQHF.

The V and J genes are TRBV27 and TRBJ2-5, with a possible D match to TRBD1 (5 bases). This CDR3 contains 14 residues. Trimming pared 6 bases from V and 0 bases from J, leaving 11 bases between. Germline V lookup: CDR1 MNHEY, CDR2 SMNVEV (reference sequence). The CDR3 bases are TGTGCCAGCAGACATGACAGTTACCAAGAGACCCAGTACTTC. It is translated as CASRHDSYQETQYF.

The rearrangement links TRBV25-1 to TRBJ2-1; tentative D call: TRBD1 (5 bases). The CDR3 runs to 15 residues. The V end lost 2 bases, the J end lost 2 bases, and 10 bases lay between the germline ends. Germline V lookup: CDR1 MGHDK, CDR2 SYGVNS. The CDR3, as DNA: TGTGCCAGCAGTGAAGGCAGGGCGACCTACAATGAGCAGTTCTTC. It encodes CASSEGRATYNEQFF.

The chain uses TRBV5-4 and TRBJ2-3; D gene unclear. Per the germline V gene, CDR1 is SGHNT and CDR2 is YYREEE (reference sequence). The length of the CDR3 is 13 residues. The germline V and J ends were trimmed by 1 base and 5 bases, with 8 bases remaining between them. CDR3 nucleotide sequence: TGTGCCAGCAGCTTGTATTCGGGAGATACGCAGTATTTT. It translates to CASSLYSGDTQYF.

The rearrangement links TRBV4-1 to TRBJ2-7, with 7 nucleotides matching TRBD2. CDR1 and CDR2 from the germline V gene are MGHRA and YSYEKL. V gave up 4 bases and J gave up 1 base; unmatched junction bases: 4. This CDR3 has 14 residues. CDR3 region: CASSPAAGSYEQYF. CDR3 bases: TGCGCCAGCAGCCCCGCAGCGGGGTCCTACGAGCAGTACTTC.

The V gene is TRBV9, the J gene TRBJ2-3, with 14 bases fitting TRBD2. The CDR3 is 16 residues long. The germline gives CDR1 SGDLS, CDR2 YYNGEE. The J segment lost 9 bases and the V segment lost 0 bases, leaving 6 bases of the junction unmatched. The CDR3 DNA follows: TGTGCCAGCAGCGTAGGGGTCGGGACTAGCGGGAGAACGCAGTATTTT. This translates into CASSVGVGTSGRTQYF.

The chain is built from TRBV6-1 and TRBJ1-1; possible D gene TRBD1, 6 bases. This CDR3 has 12 residues. Germline loops: CDR1 MNHNS, CDR2 SASEGT. The V end lost 8 bases, the J end lost 5 bases, and 12 bases lay between the germline ends. CDR3 residues: CASAQGGTEAFF. Written as DNA, the CDR3 is TGTGCCAGCGCCCAAGGGGGTACTGAAGCTTTCTTT.

This chain connects TRBV5-1 to TRBJ2-2, with 7 bases identical to TRBD1. CDR1 SGHRS and CDR2 YFSETQ come from the germline V gene. There are 14 residues in the CDR3. With 4 bases clipped from V and 5 bases from J, the junction kept 5 bases outside the gene matches. CDR3 DNA: TGCGCCAGCAGCGCAGGACAGGTGACCGGGGAGCTGTTTTTT. It translates to CASSAGQVTGELFF.

The rearrangement uses TRBV18 and TRBJ2-7, with D perhaps TRBD2 (6 bases). V was pared by 2 bases and J by 6 bases, with 17 bases between. Germline CDR1 KGHSH, CDR2 LQKENI. The CDR3 consists of 15 residues. CDR3 sequence: CASSPVGAAEGEQYF. The CDR3 DNA reads as TGTGCCAGCTCACCAGTCGGGGCAGCGGAGGGCGAGCAGTACTTC. The full variable domain, rest sourced from reference TRBV18 and TRBJ2-7, is NAGVMQNPRHLVRRRGQEARLRCSPMKGHSHVYWYRQLPEEGLKFMVYLQKENIIDESGMPKERFSAEFPKEGPSILRIQQVVRGDSAAYFCASSPVGAAEGEQYFGPGTRLTVT.

V gene TRBV6-1 combines with J gene TRBJ1-1, with 7 bases matching TRBD1. Per germline, CDR1 MNHNS and CDR2 SASEGT. The CDR3 is made up of 15 amino acids. With V trimmed by 2 bases and J by 4 bases, 7 bases remained unmatched. CDR3 sequence: CASSESTGPTTEAFF. The CDR3, as DNA: TGTGCCAGCAGTGAATCGACAGGGCCTACCACTGAAGCTTTCTTT.